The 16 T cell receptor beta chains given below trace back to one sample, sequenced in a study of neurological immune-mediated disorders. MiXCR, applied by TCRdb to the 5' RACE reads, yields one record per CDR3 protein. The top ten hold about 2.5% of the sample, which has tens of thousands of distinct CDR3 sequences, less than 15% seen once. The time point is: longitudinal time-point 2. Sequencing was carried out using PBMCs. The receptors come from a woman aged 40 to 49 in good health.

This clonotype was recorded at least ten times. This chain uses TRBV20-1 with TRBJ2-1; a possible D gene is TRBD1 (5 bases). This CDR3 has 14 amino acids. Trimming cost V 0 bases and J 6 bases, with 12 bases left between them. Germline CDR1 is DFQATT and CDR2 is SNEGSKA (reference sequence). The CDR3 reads CSARDYFRVNEQFF. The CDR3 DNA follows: TGCAGTGCTAGAGATTATTTCAGGGTCAATGAGCAGTTCTTC.

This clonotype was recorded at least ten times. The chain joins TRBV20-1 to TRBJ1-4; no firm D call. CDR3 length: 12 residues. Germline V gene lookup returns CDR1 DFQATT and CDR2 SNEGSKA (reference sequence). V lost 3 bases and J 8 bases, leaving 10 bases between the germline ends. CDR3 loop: CSARKEAEKLFF. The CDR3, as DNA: TGCAGTGCTAGGAAAGAGGCCGAAAAACTGTTTTTT.

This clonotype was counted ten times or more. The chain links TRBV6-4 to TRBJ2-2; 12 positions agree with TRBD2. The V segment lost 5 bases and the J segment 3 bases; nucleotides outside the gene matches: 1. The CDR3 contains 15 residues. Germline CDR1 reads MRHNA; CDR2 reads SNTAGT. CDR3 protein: CASSRLAGDTGELFF. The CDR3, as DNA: TGTGCCAGCAGTAGACTAGCGGGAGACACCGGGGAGCTGTTTTTT.

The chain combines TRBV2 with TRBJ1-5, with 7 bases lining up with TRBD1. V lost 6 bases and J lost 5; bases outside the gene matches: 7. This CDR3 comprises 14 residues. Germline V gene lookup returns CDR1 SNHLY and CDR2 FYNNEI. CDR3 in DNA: TGTGCCAGCAGGGGGACAGCGAACCATCAGCCCCAGCATTTT. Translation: CASRGTANHQPQHF. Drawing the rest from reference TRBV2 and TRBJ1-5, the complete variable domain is EPEVTQTPSHQVTQMGQEVILRCVPISNHLYFYWYRQILGQKVEFLVSFYNNEISEKSEIFDDQFSVERPDGSNFTLKIRSTKLEDSAMYFCASRGTANHQPQHFGDGTRLSIL.

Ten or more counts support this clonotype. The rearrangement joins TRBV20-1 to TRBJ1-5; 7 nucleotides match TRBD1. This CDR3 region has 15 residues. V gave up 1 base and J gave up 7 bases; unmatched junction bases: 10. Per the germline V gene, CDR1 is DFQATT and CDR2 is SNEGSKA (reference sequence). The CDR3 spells CSARGRGLQVQPQHF. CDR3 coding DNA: TGCAGTGCTAGAGGCAGGGGGTTGCAGGTACAGCCCCAGCATTTT.

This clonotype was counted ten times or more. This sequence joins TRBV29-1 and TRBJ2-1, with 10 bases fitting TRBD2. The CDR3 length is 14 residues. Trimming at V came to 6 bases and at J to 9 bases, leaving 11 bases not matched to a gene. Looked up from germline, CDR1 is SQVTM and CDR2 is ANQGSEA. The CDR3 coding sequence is TGCAGCGTGGCCATCCTAGCGGGGGACGGTGAGCAGTTCTTC. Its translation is CSVAILAGDGEQFF.

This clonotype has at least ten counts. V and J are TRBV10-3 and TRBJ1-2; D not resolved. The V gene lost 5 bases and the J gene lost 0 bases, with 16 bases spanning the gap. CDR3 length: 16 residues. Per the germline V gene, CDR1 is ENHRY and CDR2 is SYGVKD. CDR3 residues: CAISSGSSGSNYGYTF. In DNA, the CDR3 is TGTGCCATCAGTTCCGGTAGCTCGGGCTCTAACTATGGCTACACCTTC.

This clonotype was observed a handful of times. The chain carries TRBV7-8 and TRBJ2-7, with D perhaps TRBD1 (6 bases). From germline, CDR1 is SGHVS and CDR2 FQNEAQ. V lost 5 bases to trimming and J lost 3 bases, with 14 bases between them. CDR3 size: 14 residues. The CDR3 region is CASSPYRVGYEQYF. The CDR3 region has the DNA TGTGCCAGCAGCCCGTACAGGGTAGGCTACGAGCAGTACTTC.

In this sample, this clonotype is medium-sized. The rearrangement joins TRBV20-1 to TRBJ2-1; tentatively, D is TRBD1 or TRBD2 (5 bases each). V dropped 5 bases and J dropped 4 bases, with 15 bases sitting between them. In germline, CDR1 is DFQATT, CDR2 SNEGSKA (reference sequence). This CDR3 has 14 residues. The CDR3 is CSAGTGQAYNEQFF. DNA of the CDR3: TGCAGTGCTGGGACGGGGCAAGCTTACAATGAGCAGTTCTTC.

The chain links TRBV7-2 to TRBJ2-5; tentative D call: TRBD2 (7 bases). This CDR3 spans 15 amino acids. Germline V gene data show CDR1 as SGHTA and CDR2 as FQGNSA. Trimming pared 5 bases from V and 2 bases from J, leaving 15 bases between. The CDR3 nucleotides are TGTGCCAGCAGCGTTTTCGGGGGGCCGCAAGAGACCCAGTACTTC. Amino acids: CASSVFGGPQETQYF.

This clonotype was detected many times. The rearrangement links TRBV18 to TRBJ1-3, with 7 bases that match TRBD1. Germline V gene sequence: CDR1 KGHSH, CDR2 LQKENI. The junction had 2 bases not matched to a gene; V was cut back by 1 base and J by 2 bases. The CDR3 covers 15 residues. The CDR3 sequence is CASSPQGATGNTIYF. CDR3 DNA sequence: TGTGCCAGCTCACCACAGGGGGCTACTGGAAACACCATATATTTT.

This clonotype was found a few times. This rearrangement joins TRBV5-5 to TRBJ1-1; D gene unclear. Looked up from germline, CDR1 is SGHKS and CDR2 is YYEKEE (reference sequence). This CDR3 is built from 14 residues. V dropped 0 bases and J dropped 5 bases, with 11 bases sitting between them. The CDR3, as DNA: TGTGCCAGCAGCTTGGTCGGGAGGCAAACTGAAGCTTTCTTT. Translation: CASSLVGRQTEAFF.

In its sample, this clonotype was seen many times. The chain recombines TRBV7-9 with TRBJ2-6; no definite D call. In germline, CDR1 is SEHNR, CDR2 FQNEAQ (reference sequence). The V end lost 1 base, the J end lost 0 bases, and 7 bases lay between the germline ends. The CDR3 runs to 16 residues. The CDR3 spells CASSLGWNSGANVLTF. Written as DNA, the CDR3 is TGTGCCAGCAGCTTAGGGTGGAACTCTGGGGCCAACGTCCTGACTTTC.

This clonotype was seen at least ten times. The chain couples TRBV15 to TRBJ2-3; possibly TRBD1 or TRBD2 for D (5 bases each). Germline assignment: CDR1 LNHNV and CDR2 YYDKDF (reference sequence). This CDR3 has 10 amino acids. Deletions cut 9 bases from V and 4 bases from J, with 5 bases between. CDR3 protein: CATGADTQYF. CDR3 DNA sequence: TGTGCCACGGGGGCAGATACGCAGTATTTT. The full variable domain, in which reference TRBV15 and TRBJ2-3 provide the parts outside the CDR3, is DAMVIQNPRYQVTQFGKPVTLSCSQTLNHNVMYWYQQKSSQAPKLLFHYYDKDFNNEADTPDNFQSRRPNTSFCFLDIRSPGLGDTAMYLCATGADTQYFGPGTRLTVL.

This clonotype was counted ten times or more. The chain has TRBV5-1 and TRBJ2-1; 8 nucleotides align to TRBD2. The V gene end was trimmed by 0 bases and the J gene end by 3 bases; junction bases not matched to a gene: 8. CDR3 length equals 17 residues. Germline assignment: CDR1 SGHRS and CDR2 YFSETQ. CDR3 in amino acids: CASSLAPTSGHYNEQFF. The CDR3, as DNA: TGCGCCAGCAGCTTGGCCCCCACTAGCGGCCACTACAATGAGCAGTTCTTC.

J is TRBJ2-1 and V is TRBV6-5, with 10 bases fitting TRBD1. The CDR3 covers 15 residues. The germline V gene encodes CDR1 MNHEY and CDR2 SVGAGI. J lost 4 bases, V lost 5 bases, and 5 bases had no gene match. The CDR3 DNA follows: TGTGCCAGCAGTCTAGACAGGGGGCCGTACAATGAGCAGTTCTTC. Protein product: CASSLDRGPYNEQFF.